Included here is one T cell receptor beta chain sequence, with context. CDR3 length equals 16 residues. With V trimmed by 5 bases and J by 2 bases, 8 bases remained unmatched. Germline values: CDR1 SGHTA, CDR2 FQGNSA. In the authors' methods: How many nucleated cells were present was estimated from reference gene primer amplification. Method: immunoSEQ multiplex PCR; TCRdb's copy keeps in-frame clones and lacks some. That table furnishes V, J and clone size, whereas the DNA furnished D and trimming. The data show approximately 300,000 clones, around 90% seen once. The source of the sample is a study of blood T cell repertoires in COVID-19. For the study at large: Acute and convalescent COVID-19 specimens originated in the United States, Italy and Spain. The analysed material was cDNA or gDNA that came from T cells, B-cell-depleted T cells, or PBMCs.

The sample was peripheral blood. This chain uses TRBV7-2 with TRBJ2-7, with 11 bases aligning to TRBD2. The source of this sequence is a woman aged 25-40 years with COVID-19, enrolled during active disease. Here the CDR3 DNA reads TGTGCCAGCAGCGCATCAACGGGACTAGCGGCCTACGAGCAGTACTTC. This codes for CASSASTGLAAYEQYF.